This note documents a single TCR beta chain sequence. Its antigen is as yet unknown. These data come from a study of OX40 agonist ivuxolimab in advanced cancers. Study at large: Anti-PD-1, anti-PD-L1 or anti-CTLA-4 therapy given earlier was allowed, and around 40% had some.

Autoimmune disease history or systemic immunosuppression barred patients. The method was immunoSEQ multiplex PCR; TCRdb's version includes in-frame clones alone and lacks a portion of them. The table records 67,000 or so clones, about nine tenths of them present only once. The V gene's germline CDR1 is SNHLY and CDR2 FYNNEI. Trimming stripped 6 bases from V and 8 bases from J, with 19 bases between. This CDR3 is 15 amino acids long. Findings of the study overall: Specificity for antigen went undetermined in the expanded peripheral T cells.

Sequencing was performed on CD4+ or CD8+ T cells sorted from blood, taken in a trial of the OX40 agonist ivuxolimab. V is TRBV2 and J is TRBJ1-4, with a weak D call TRBD1 (6 bases). The origin of this receptor is an adult with an advanced solid tumor such as melanoma, head and neck, liver or kidney cancer. CDR3 loop: CASRGRSGGEEKLFF. CDR3 DNA: TGTGCCAGCAGAGGAAGATCGGGGGGCGAAGAAAAACTGTTTTTT.